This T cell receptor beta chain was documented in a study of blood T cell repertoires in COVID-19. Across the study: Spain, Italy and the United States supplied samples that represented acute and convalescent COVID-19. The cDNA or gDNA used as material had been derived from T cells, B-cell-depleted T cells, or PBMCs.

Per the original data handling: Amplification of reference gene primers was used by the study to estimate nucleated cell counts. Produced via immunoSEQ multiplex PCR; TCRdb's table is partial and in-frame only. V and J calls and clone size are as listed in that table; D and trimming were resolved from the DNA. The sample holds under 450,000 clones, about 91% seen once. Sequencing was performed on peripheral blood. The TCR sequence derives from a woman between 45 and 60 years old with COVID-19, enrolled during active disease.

The CDR3 reads CASSSRRGGAGGSNEQFF. For the CDR3, the DNA is TGTGCCAGCAGTTCCCGCCGAGGAGGGGCGGGGGGGTCGAATGAGCAGTTCTTC. The V gene is TRBV27, the J gene TRBJ2-1; 9 bases are shared with TRBD2. V lost 4 bases to trimming and J lost 7 bases; unmatched junction nucleotides: 17. This CDR3 is 18 amino acids long. The germline V gene encodes CDR1 MNHEY and CDR2 SMNVEV (reference sequence).